The present T cell receptor beta chain was sequenced within a study of cytomegalovirus exposure and HLA in healthy donors. Overall study findings and caveats: Some public TCRs appeared in many individuals, while most sequences were rare. About 87% or about 30% of the time was how often most TCR beta V segments were productive, according to an earlier analysis. A later analysis found most CMV-associated TCR beta chains apparently HLA-restricted.

The PCR was carried out with 60 Vbeta primers and 13 Jbeta primers. Sequenced by immunoSEQ multiplex PCR; TCRdb stores in-frame clones only, minus some. The data show 55,000 to 65,000 clones, 75% to 85% seen once. The CDR3 extends over 15 amino acids. Germline V gene data show CDR1 as SGHDN and CDR2 as FVKESK. V shed 4 bases, J shed 4 bases, and the junction held 6 bases outside the gene matches. Concerning this clone: Its specificity is not known.

The chain uses TRBV14 and TRBJ2-3; 9 positions agree with TRBD2. This sequence originates from a male donor in good health and CMV-seronegative. Source material: PBMCs. CDR3 loop: CASSPGIAGADTQYF. In DNA form, the CDR3 reads TGTGCCAGCAGCCCCGGGATAGCGGGGGCAGATACGCAGTATTTT.